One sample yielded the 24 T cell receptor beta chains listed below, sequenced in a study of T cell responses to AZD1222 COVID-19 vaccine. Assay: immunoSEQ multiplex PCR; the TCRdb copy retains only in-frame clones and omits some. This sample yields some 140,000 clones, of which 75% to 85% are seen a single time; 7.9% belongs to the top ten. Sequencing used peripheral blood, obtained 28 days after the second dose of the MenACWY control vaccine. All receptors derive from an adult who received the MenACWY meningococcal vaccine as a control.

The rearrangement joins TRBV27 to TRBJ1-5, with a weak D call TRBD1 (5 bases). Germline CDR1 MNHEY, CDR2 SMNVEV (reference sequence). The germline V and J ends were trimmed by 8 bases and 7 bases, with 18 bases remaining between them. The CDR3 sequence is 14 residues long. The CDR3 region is CASWVGGVGQPQHF. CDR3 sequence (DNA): TGTGCCAGCTGGGTCGGGGGGGTCGGGCAGCCCCAGCATTTT.

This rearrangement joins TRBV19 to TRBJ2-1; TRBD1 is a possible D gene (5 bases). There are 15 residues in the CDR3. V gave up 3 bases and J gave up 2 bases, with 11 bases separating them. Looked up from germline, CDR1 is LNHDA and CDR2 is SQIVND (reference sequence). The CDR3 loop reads CASSIGRVAYNEQFF. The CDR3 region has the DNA TGTGCCAGTAGTATTGGCAGGGTTGCCTACAATGAGCAGTTCTTC.

The CDR3: CASSLVRVGETQYF. For the CDR3, the DNA is TGTGCCAGCAGCTTGGTTCGGGTAGGCGAGACCCAGTACTTC. This chain links TRBV5-6 with TRBJ2-5; D is undetermined. With 0 bases removed from V and 5 bases from J, the gap between germline ends came to 11 bases. The CDR3 contains 14 residues. Germline loops: CDR1 SGHDT, CDR2 YYEEEE.

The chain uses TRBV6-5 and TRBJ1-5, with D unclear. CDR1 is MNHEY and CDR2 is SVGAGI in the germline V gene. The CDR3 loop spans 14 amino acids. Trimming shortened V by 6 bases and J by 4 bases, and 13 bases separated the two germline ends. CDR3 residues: CASRGERENQPQHF. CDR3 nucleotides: TGTGCCAGCAGAGGAGAACGAGAAAATCAGCCCCAGCATTTT.

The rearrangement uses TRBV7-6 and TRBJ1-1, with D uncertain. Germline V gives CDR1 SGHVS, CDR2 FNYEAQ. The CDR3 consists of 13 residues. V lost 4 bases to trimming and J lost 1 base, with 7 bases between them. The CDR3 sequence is CASSSPGNTEAFF. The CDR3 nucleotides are TGTGCCAGCAGCTCCCCGGGGAACACTGAAGCTTTCTTT.

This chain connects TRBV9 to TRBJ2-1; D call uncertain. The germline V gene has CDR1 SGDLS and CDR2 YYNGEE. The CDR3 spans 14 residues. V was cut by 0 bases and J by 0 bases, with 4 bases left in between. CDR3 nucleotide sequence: TGTGCCAGCAGCGTAGCTAGCTCCTACAATGAGCAGTTCTTC. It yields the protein CASSVASSYNEQFF.

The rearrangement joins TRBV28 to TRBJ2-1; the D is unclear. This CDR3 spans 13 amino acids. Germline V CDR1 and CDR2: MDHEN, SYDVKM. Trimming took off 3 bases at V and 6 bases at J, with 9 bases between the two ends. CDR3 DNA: TGTGCCAGCAGTTTCTTGAACGCCAATGAGCAGTTCTTC. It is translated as CASSFLNANEQFF. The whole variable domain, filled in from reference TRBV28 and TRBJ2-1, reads DVKVTQSSRYLVKRTGEKVFLECVQDMDHENMFWYRQDPGLGLRLIYFSYDVKMKEKGDIPEGYSVSREKKERFSLILESASTNQTSMYLCASSFLNANEQFFGPGTRLTVL.

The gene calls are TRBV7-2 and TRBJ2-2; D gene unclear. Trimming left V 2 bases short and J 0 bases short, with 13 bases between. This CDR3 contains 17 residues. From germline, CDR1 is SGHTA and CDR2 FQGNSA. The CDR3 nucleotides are TGTGCCAGCAGCTTACACTCCACGTTCGCGAACACCGGGGAGCTGTTTTTT. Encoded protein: CASSLHSTFANTGELFF. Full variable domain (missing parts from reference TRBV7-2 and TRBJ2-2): GAGVSQSPSNKVTEKGKDVELRCDPISGHTALYWYRQSLGQGLEFLIYFQGNSAPDKSGLPSDRFSAERTGGSVSTLTIQRTQQEDSAVYLCASSLHSTFANTGELFFGEGSRLTVL.

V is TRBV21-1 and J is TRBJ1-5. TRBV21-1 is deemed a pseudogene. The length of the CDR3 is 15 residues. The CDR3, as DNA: TGTGCCAGCAGCAACACGGATACCGCGCGCCAGCCCCAGCATTTT. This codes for CASSNTDTARQPQHF.

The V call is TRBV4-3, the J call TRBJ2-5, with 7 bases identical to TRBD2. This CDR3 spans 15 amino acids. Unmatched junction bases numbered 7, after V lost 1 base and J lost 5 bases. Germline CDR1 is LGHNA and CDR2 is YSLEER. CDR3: CASSQGAVGGETQYF. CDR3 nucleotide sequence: TGCGCCAGCAGCCAAGGGGCAGTGGGGGGGGAGACCCAGTACTTC.

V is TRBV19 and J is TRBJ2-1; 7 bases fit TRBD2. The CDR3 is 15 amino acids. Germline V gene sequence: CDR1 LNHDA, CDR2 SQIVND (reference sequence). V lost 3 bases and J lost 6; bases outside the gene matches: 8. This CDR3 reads CASSISGLPTNEQFF. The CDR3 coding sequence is TGTGCCAGTAGTATTTCGGGACTACCCACCAATGAGCAGTTCTTC.

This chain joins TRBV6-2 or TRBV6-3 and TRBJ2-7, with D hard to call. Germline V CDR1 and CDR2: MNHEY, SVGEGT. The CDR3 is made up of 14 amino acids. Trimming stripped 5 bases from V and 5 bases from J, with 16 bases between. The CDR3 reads CASSPPFETNEQYF. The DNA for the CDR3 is TGTGCCAGCAGTCCCCCTTTCGAGACGAACGAGCAGTACTTC.

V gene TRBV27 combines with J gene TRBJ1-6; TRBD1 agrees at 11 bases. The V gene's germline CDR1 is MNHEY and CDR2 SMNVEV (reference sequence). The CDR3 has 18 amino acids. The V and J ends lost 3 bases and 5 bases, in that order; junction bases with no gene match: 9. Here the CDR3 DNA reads TGTGCCAGCAGTTTCAGGCGGACAGGGGGCGCCCATAATTCACCCCTCCACTTT. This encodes CASSFRRTGGAHNSPLHF.

Here the CDR3 reads CASSLWQYSNQPQHF. The CDR3 DNA reads as TGTGCCAGCAGTTTATGGCAGTATAGCAATCAGCCCCAGCATTTT. The rearrangement uses TRBV28 and TRBJ1-5; D not resolved. Between the trimmed V and J ends, which lost 0 bases and 0 bases, there was a span of 6 bases. CDR1 and CDR2 from the germline V gene are MDHEN and SYDVKM. The CDR3 consists of 15 residues.

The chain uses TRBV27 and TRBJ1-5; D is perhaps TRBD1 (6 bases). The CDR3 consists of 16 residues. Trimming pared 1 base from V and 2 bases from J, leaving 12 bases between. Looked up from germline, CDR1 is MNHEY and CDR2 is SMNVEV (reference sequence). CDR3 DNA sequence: TGTGCCAGCAGTTTATTGGGGGGGCGAGGCAATCAGCCCCAGCATTTT. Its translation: CASSLLGGRGNQPQHF.

Here the CDR3 DNA reads TGTGCCAGCACCCCTACGAGTGGCGGGGAGCTGTTTTTT. It codes for CASTPTSGGELFF. The chain combines TRBV9 with TRBJ2-2; D unresolved. Germline V gene sequence: CDR1 SGDLS, CDR2 YYNGEE. V lost 6 bases to trimming and J lost 7 bases, with 13 bases between them. This CDR3 contains 13 residues.

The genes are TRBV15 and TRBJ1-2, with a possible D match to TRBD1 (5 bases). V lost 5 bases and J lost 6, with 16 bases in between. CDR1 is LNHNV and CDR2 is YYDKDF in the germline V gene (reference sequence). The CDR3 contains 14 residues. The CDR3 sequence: CATSGAWVEDGYTF. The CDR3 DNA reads TGTGCCACCAGCGGGGCGTGGGTGGAGGATGGCTACACCTTC.

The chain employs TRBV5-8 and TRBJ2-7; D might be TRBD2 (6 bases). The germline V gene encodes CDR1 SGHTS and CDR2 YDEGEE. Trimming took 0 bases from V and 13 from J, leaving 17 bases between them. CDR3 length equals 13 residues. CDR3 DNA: TGTGCCAGCAGCTTGGAAGGGCCCGCGGCGGGATACTTC. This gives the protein CASSLEGPAAGYF.

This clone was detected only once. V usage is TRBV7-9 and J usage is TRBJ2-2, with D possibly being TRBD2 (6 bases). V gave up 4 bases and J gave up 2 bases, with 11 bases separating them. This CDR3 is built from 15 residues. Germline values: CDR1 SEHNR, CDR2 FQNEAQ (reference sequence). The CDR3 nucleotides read TGTGCCAGCAGCTCCCCGGGAGCCAACACCGGGGAGCTGTTTTTT. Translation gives CASSSPGANTGELFF. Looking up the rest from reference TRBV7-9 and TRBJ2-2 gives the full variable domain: DTGVSQNPRHKITKRGQNVTFRCDPISEHNRLYWYRQTLGQGPEFLTYFQNEAQLEKSRLLSDRFSAERPKGSFSTLEIQRTEQGDSAMYLCASSSPGANTGELFFGEGSRLTVL.

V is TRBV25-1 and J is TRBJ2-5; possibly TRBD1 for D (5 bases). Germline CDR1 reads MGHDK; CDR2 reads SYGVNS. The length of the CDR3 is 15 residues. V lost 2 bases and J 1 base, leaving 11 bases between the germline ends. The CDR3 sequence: CASSEQGGFQETQYF. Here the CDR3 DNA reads TGTGCCAGCAGTGAACAGGGCGGATTCCAAGAGACCCAGTACTTC.

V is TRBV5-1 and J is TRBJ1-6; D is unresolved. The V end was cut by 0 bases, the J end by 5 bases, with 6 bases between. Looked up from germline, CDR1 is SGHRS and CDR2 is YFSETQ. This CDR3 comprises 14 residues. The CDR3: CASSLDRNNSPLHF. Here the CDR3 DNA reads TGCGCCAGCAGCTTGGACAGAAATAATTCACCCCTCCACTTT.

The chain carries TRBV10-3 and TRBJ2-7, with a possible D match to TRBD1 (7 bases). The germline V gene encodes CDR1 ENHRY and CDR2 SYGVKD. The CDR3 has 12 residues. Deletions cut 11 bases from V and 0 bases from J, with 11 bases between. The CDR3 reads CAGGDSSYEQYF. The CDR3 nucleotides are TGTGCCGGCGGGGACAGCTCCTACGAGCAGTACTTC.

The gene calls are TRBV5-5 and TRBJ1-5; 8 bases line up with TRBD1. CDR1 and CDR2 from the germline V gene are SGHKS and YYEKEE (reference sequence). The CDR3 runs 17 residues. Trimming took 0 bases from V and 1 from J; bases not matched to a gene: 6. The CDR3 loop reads CASSLVSGGSSNQPQHF. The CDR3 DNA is TGTGCCAGCAGCTTGGTGTCAGGGGGCTCGAGCAATCAGCCCCAGCATTTT. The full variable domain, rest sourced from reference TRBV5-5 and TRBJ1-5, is DAGVTQSPTHLIKTRGQQVTLRCSPISGHKSVSWYQQVLGQGPQFIFQYYEKEERGRGNFPDRFSARQFPNYSSELNVNALLLGDSALYLCASSLVSGGSSNQPQHFGDGTRLSIL.

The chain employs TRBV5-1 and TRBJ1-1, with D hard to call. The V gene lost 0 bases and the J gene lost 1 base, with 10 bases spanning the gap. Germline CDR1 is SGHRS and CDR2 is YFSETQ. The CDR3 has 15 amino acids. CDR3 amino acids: CASSLASAGNTEAFF. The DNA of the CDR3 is TGCGCCAGCAGCTTGGCTAGCGCGGGGAACACTGAAGCTTTCTTT.